This TCR beta chain came from a study of blood T cell repertoires in COVID-19. Study in general: There were acute and convalescent COVID-19 samples, and they came from the United States, Italy and Spain. The cDNA or gDNA used as material had been derived from T cells, B-cell-depleted T cells, or PBMCs.

Original handling: From reference gene primer amplification, estimates of nucleated cell counts were derived. The data were produced by immunoSEQ multiplex PCR, yet TCRdb's version contains in-frame clones alone and is incomplete. From that table come the V and J calls and clone size; the DNA was used to work out D and trimming. The profile shows approximately 500,000 clones, 85% to 90% of them singletons. Germline V gene sequence: CDR1 GTSNPN, CDR2 SVGIG (reference sequence). This CDR3 region has 14 residues. V shed 0 bases and J shed 5 bases, with 13 bases lying between them. The clonotype comes from a woman between 50 and 59 years old with COVID-19, enrolled during active disease. The gene calls are TRBV30 and TRBJ2-5, with TRBD1 as a possible D gene (5 bases). Material for sequencing was peripheral blood. This chain's CDR3 is CAWSVGAGLETQYF. CDR3 sequence (DNA): TGTGCCTGGAGTGTAGGGGCAGGGTTGGAGACCCAGTACTTC.